Listed here are 16 T cell receptor beta chains from one sample, sequenced in a study of T-cell memory formation after mild COVID-19. Each CDR3 protein gets one entry after TCRdb re-called the 5' RACE reads with MiXCR. This table holds around 450,000 distinct CDR3 sequences, 15% to 20% found once. The material sequenced was PBMCs or a T cell subset sorted from them (not recorded which). Source of these receptors: an adult woman who had mild COVID-19 (a few samples of this study predate the infection). Cell type and time point are not known.

This chain joins TRBV12-3 or TRBV12-4 and TRBJ1-1; D is uncertain. The V gene lost 7 bases and the J gene lost 7 bases, with 10 bases spanning the gap. The CDR3 has 11 amino acids. The CDR3 region is CASINLGEAFF. The CDR3 DNA is TGTGCCAGCATCAATTTGGGTGAAGCTTTCTTT.

This clonotype was counted between two and nine times. CDR3 DNA sequence: TGCAGCGTTGGGCTTAGTCTTGAGAACACTGAAGCTTTCTTT. Translated, it gives CSVGLSLENTEAFF. The chain combines TRBV29-1 with TRBJ1-1; D remains ambiguous. This CDR3 spans 14 amino acids. V gave up 4 bases and J gave up 1 base, with 13 bases separating them. Per germline, CDR1 SQVTM and CDR2 ANQGSEA. Combining the CDR3 with reference TRBV29-1 and TRBJ1-1 gives the whole variable domain SAVISQKPSRDICQRGTSLTIQCQVDSQVTMMFWYRQQPGQSLTLIATANQGSEATYESGFVIDKFPISRPNLTFSTLTVSNMSPEDSSIYLCSVGLSLENTEAFFGQGTRLTVV.

This clonotype showed up many times. The chain couples TRBV4-3 to TRBJ2-4; no clear D. Trimming took 4 bases from V and 5 from J, leaving 12 bases between them. Germline V lookup: CDR1 LGHNA, CDR2 YSLEER. The CDR3 has 14 amino acids. The CDR3 coding sequence is TGCGCCAGCAGCCCCCGCCTAAGGGAAAACATTCAGTACTTC. Translating it yields CASSPRLRENIQYF.

The V call is TRBV7-2, the J call TRBJ2-2; no definite D call. CDR1 is SGHTA and CDR2 is FQGNSA in the germline V gene. The ends were cut back, 5 bases at V and 5 bases at J, with 12 bases in the middle. The CDR3 is made up of 14 amino acids. The CDR3 DNA is TGTGCCAGCAGCACAAACTATAGAACCGGGGAGCTGTTTTTT. This encodes CASSTNYRTGELFF.

This CDR3 is CASSFGQGAEGETQYF. The CDR3 coding sequence is TGTGCCAGCAGCTTCGGACAGGGGGCCGAGGGTGAGACCCAGTACTTC. V is TRBV5-4 and J is TRBJ2-5; 11 bases are a match to TRBD1. Germline V CDR1 and CDR2: SGHNT, YYREEE (reference sequence). Trimming removed 2 bases from V and 5 bases from J; junction bases left unmatched: 8. The CDR3 has 16 residues. The full variable domain, with the rest looked up from reference TRBV5-4 and TRBJ2-5, is ETGVTQSPTHLIKTRGQQVTLRCSSQSGHNTVSWYQQALGQGPQFIFQYYREEENGRGNFPPRFSGLQFPNYSSELNVNALELDDSALYLCASSFGQGAEGETQYFGPGTRLLVL.

This chain links TRBV4-1 with TRBJ1-2; unclear D gene. CDR1 and CDR2 from the germline V gene are MGHRA and YSYEKL. Trimming removed 0 bases at V and 2 bases at J, with 7 bases between. This CDR3 spans 14 amino acids. Here the CDR3 reads CASSQESLNYGYTF. CDR3 DNA: TGCGCCAGCAGCCAAGAATCCCTAAACTATGGCTACACCTTC.

The sample holds a few counts of this clonotype. This chain connects TRBV18 to TRBJ2-3, with TRBD1 identical over 8 bases. The CDR3 is 15 amino acids. Germline V gene lookup returns CDR1 KGHSH and CDR2 LQKENI. Losses at the gene ends were 3 bases for V and 5 bases for J; bases not matched to a gene: 7. DNA for the CDR3: TGTGCCAGCTCACCGGCCCAGGGGGCGAGAGATACGCAGTATTTT. It specifies CASSPAQGARDTQYF.

The table lists this clonotype with a few counts. J is TRBJ2-1 and V is TRBV7-8; a possible D gene is TRBD2 (5 bases). The CDR3 consists of 18 residues. V was pared by 4 bases and J by 8 bases, with 27 bases between. Germline CDR1 SGHVS, CDR2 FQNEAQ. The CDR3 sequence: CASSSRGRAAIFIDEQFF. In DNA form, the CDR3 reads TGTGCCAGCAGCTCTCGGGGTAGGGCGGCAATTTTTATCGATGAGCAGTTCTTC.

V is TRBV24-1 and J is TRBJ2-2; D perhaps matches TRBD2 (5 bases). Deletions cut 5 bases from V and 1 base from J, with 13 bases between. Looked up from germline, CDR1 is KGHDR and CDR2 is SFDVKD. This CDR3 spans 16 amino acids. CDR3 nucleotide sequence: TGTGCCACCAGTGGTCTGACTGGGAGGAACACCGGGGAGCTGTTTTTT. Residues: CATSGLTGRNTGELFF.

The chain uses TRBV5-1 and TRBJ2-5; no clear D gene. Per germline, CDR1 SGHRS and CDR2 YFSETQ. Trimming stripped 4 bases from V and 10 bases from J, with 17 bases between. This CDR3 is 13 amino acids long. The CDR3 DNA reads as TGCGCCAGCAGCCCAAGCCCTGGACCCAACCAGTACTTC. Translating it yields CASSPSPGPNQYF. Based on the CDR3 plus reference TRBV5-1 and TRBJ2-5, the full variable domain is KAGVTQTPRYLIKTRGQQVTLSCSPISGHRSVSWYQQTPGQGLQFLFEYFSETQRNKGNFPGRFSGRQFSNSRSEMNVSTLELGDSALYLCASSPSPGPNQYFGPGTRLLVL.

V is TRBV7-3 and J is TRBJ1-2, with TRBD1 matching 8 bases. Trimming at V came to 4 bases and at J to 1 base, leaving 5 bases not matched to a gene. CDR1 is SGHTA, CDR2 FQGTGA, per germline. The CDR3 loop spans 15 amino acids. CDR3 sequence: CASSSGQGNNYGYTF. The CDR3 DNA follows: TGTGCCAGCAGCTCCGGACAGGGAAATAACTATGGCTACACCTTC.

The chain recombines TRBV2 with TRBJ2-5, with a possible D match to TRBD2 (5 bases). This CDR3 is 15 amino acids long. V lost 7 bases and J lost 1, with 16 bases in between. CDR1 SNHLY and CDR2 FYNNEI come from the germline V gene. The CDR3 protein is CASKKGYGLQETQYF. The CDR3 DNA sequence: TGTGCCAGCAAGAAAGGGTACGGACTCCAAGAGACCCAGTACTTC.

The rearrangement uses TRBV7-2 and TRBJ1-4, with D perhaps TRBD1 (5 bases). Germline CDR1 SGHTA, CDR2 FQGNSA. This CDR3 is built from 14 residues. Trimming stripped 6 bases from V and 5 bases from J, with 13 bases between. CDR3 bases: TGTGCCAGCAGTTCGGGGCAAAGGAATGAAAAACTGTTTTTT. This sequence encodes CASSSGQRNEKLFF.

The chain combines TRBV20-1 with TRBJ2-7, with TRBD1 as a possible D gene (6 bases). Trimming removed 4 bases from V and 5 bases from J, with 12 bases in between. This CDR3 is 12 amino acids long. The germline CDR1 and CDR2 sequences are DFQATT and SNEGSKA (reference sequence). The chain's CDR3 is CSATYTGNEQYF. CDR3 nucleotides: TGCAGTGCTACCTATACAGGGAACGAGCAGTACTTC.

This clonotype turned up a few times. The V call is TRBV24-1, the J call TRBJ1-2, with D maybe TRBD1 (5 bases). Germline CDR1 is KGHDR and CDR2 is SFDVKD. V gave up 9 bases and J gave up 8 bases, with 15 bases separating them. The CDR3 sequence is 12 residues long. CDR3 amino acids: CATSGLRDGYTF. The CDR3 nucleotides read TGTGCCACCTCGGGTCTCCGGGACGGCTACACCTTC.

The V and J genes are TRBV7-2 and TRBJ1-4; 8 bases are a match to TRBD1. In germline, CDR1 is SGHTA, CDR2 FQGNSA. V gave up 3 bases and J gave up 2 bases; unmatched junction bases: 2. The CDR3 is made up of 15 amino acids. The CDR3 loop reads CASSLDRATNEKLFF. The CDR3 nucleotides are TGTGCCAGCAGCTTGGACAGGGCGACTAATGAAAAACTGTTTTTT.